This TCR delta chain was documented in a study of human gamma delta and Vdelta1 T cells (dated by TCRdb to 2017 to 2018). Study-level background: In this study, the researchers looked at Delta One T cells, which are Vd1+ gamma-delta T cells, to see how well they work as cytotoxic effectors against acute myeloid leukemia. General study outcomes and caveats: Delta One T cells were reported to be polyclonal and to show broad cytotoxic targeting of acute myeloid leukemia.

V and J are truncated by 2 bases and 4 bases respectively, leaving an intervening sequence of 26 bases. The CDR3, cysteine through phenylalanine, is 19 amino acids long. Of the read, only the CDR3 DNA is kept; its 57 bases are in frame from base 1. Reading the germline V gene gives CDR1 TSWWSYY and CDR2 QGS. Library construction relied on PCR. The data were produced on an Illumina MiSeq. TCRdb processed the public reads again with the CATT caller, after which rows with matching DNA were combined. For this sample there are some 13,000 delta-chain clones; almost 50% appear just once. More than 1.3% of the sample rests with the top ten. This clone was found a few times. Its antigen remains unidentified. No per-base quality is available; no much larger clone lies one base away.

Sequencing was done on a sample of Vdelta1 gamma-delta T cells from blood grown in culture (DOT cells). The label giving this sample's cell subset or site can be read as: Delta One T cells, in vitro expanded/differentiated Vd1+ gamma-delta T cells. Here the chain combines TRDV1 and TRDJ1; the D region possibly corresponds to TRDD3 (5 bases align). The receptor was isolated from a human donor in good health. The CDR3 corresponds to CALGELESPRWGPNDKLIF. The DNA sequence reads TGTGCTCTTGGGGAATTGGAATCGCCTCGTTGGGGACCCAACGATAAACTCATCTTT.